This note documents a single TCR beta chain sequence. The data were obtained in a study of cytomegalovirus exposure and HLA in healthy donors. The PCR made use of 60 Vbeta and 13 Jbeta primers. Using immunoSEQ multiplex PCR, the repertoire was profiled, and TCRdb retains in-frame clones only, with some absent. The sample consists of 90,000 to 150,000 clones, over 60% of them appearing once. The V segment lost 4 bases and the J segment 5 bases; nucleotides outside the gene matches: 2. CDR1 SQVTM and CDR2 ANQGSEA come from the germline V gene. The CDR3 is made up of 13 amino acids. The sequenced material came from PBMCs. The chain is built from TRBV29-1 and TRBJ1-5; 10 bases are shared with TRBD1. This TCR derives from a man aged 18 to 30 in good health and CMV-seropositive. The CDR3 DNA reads TGCAGCGTTGGAGGGACAGGGGATCAGCCCCAGCATTTT. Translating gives CSVGGTGDQPQHF. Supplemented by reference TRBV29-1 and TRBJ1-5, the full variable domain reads SAVISQKPSRDICQRGTSLTIQCQVDSQVTMMFWYRQQPGQSLTLIATANQGSEATYESGFVIDKFPISRPNLTFSTLTVSNMSPEDSSIYLCSVGGTGDQPQHFGDGTRLSIL.